These 16 T cell receptor beta chains originate from one sample sequenced in a study of Ad26.COV2.S vaccination and SARS-CoV-2 variants. The assay was immunoSEQ multiplex PCR, and TCRdb's table has in-frame clones only and misses some. The data hold hundreds of thousands of clones, with around 87% observed a single time. Treatment denoted: some 20 received Ad26.COV2.S at low or high dose, single or two shots; five or six received placebo; per-sample allocation not given. Vaccine and placebo recipients were sampled on day 63 after the first injection. Sequences were derived from peripheral blood, sampled in a trial of Ad26.COV2.S vaccine versus placebo. The source is a person aged 18-60 years who received the Ad26.COV2.S COVID-19 vaccine or a placebo.

The V gene is TRBV7-8, the J gene TRBJ1-2, with TRBD1 as a possible D gene (5 bases). Germline lookup yields CDR1 SGHVS and CDR2 FQNEAQ. Deletions cut 2 bases from V and 4 bases from J, with 11 bases between. The CDR3 is 14 amino acids. CDR3 sequence (DNA): TGTGCCAGCAGCTTAAGCGGGGACCTCTATGGCTACACCTTC. Residues: CASSLSGDLYGYTF.

This clone came up a few times. V and J are TRBV9 and TRBJ2-7; 8 nucleotides agree with TRBD1. Germline V gives CDR1 SGDLS, CDR2 YYNGEE. V shed 2 bases and J 0 bases; nucleotides not matched to a gene: 4. The CDR3 has 15 residues. The CDR3 nucleotides read TGTGCCAGCAGCGTGGGGGGACAGGTCTCCTACGAGCAGTACTTC. Its protein product is CASSVGGQVSYEQYF.

The chain combines TRBV4-1 with TRBJ2-1, with 8 positions matching TRBD1. This CDR3 region has 15 residues. The ends lost 6 bases at V and 4 bases at J; junction bases unmatched: 8. CDR1 and CDR2 (germline): MGHRA, YSYEKL. The CDR3 DNA sequence: TGCGCCAGCAGACCTTCGGGACAGGCATACAATGAGCAGTTCTTC. It is translated as CASRPSGQAYNEQFF.

The chain uses TRBV7-2 and TRBJ2-5; weak D call: TRBD2 (5 bases). V was trimmed by 5 bases and J by 2 bases, leaving 18 bases between them. The CDR3 has 16 residues. From germline, CDR1 is SGHTA and CDR2 FQGNSA. The CDR3 reads CASSVSLASVQETQYF. As DNA, the CDR3 is TGTGCCAGCAGCGTTAGTCTAGCCAGCGTACAAGAGACCCAGTACTTC.

The chain has TRBV6-5 and TRBJ1-5; D is unresolved. The germline V gene encodes CDR1 MNHEY and CDR2 SVGAGI. Trimming stripped 6 bases from V and 3 bases from J, with 6 bases between. CDR3 length equals 12 residues. CDR3 nucleotides: TGTGCCAGCAGCAAACCCAATCAGCCCCAGCATTTT. Translating it yields CASSKPNQPQHF.

The chain is built from TRBV6-6 and TRBJ2-7; 7 bases line up with TRBD2. After removal of 7 bases from V and 4 bases from J, the junction contained 1 base not matched to a gene. Germline V lookup: CDR1 MNHNY, CDR2 SVGAGI (reference sequence). This CDR3 contains 11 residues. Written as DNA, the CDR3 is TGTGCCAGCACGGGGGGTTACGAGCAGTACTTC. As protein: CASTGGYEQYF.

The chain employs TRBV6-1 and TRBJ1-5; D remains unclear. The CDR3 is made up of 19 amino acids. Germline values: CDR1 MNHNS, CDR2 SASEGT. Trimming cost V 4 bases and J 0 bases, with 22 bases left between them. CDR3 region: CASSVKDSSSGSSNQPQHF. CDR3 DNA sequence: TGTGCCAGCAGTGTTAAAGATTCTAGCTCGGGAAGTAGCAATCAGCCCCAGCATTTT.

The chain has TRBV30 and TRBJ2-3; 8 nucleotides match TRBD1. Germline CDR1 GTSNPN, CDR2 SVGIG (reference sequence). The CDR3 is made up of 16 amino acids. V dropped 1 base and J dropped 2; count of bases not matched to a gene: 8. The chain's CDR3 is CAWSDRDRSYTDTQYF. CDR3 coding DNA: TGTGCCTGGAGTGACCGGGACAGGAGTTACACAGATACGCAGTATTTT.

The J gene is TRBJ1-2, the V gene TRBV30; 9 bases are shared with TRBD1. This CDR3 is built from 12 residues. Looked up from germline, CDR1 is GTSNPN and CDR2 is SVGIG (reference sequence). V shed 3 bases and J 8 bases; nucleotides not matched to a gene: 4. The CDR3: CAWRPTGGGYTF. The DNA for the CDR3 is TGTGCCTGGAGACCGACAGGGGGAGGCTACACCTTC.

The rearrangement links TRBV5-6 to TRBJ2-5, with TRBD1 matching 8 bases. The V gene end was trimmed by 3 bases and the J gene end by 2 bases; junction bases not matched to a gene: 15. This CDR3 is 18 amino acids long. Germline V gene data show CDR1 as SGHDT and CDR2 as YYEEEE. As DNA, the CDR3 is TGTGCCAGCAGCTCCTGGTCTGGGGACAGGAGCGGGCAAGAGACCCAGTACTTC. Amino acids: CASSSWSGDRSGQETQYF.

J is TRBJ2-7 and V is TRBV3-1 (or the pseudogene TRBV3-2); 8 nucleotides match TRBD1. Losses at the gene ends were 4 bases for V and 1 base for J; bases not matched to a gene: 9. Germline V gives CDR1 LGHDT, CDR2 YNNKEL (reference sequence). The CDR3 runs to 16 residues. The CDR3 here is CASSPPDRGHSYEQYF. The CDR3 DNA is TGTGCCAGCAGCCCCCCCGACAGGGGCCATTCCTACGAGCAGTACTTC.

The rearrangement joins TRBV28 to TRBJ1-2; TRBD1 matches at 7 bases. Germline V CDR1 and CDR2: MDHEN, SYDVKM. The trim removed 4 bases at V and 4 bases at J, leaving 12 bases unmatched. The CDR3 runs to 16 residues. For the CDR3, the DNA is TGTGCCAGCAGTTCCCCCCGGGTTGGGGACAGCTATGGCTACACCTTC. It codes for CASSSPRVGDSYGYTF.

The rearrangement uses TRBV9 and TRBJ2-7; D is possibly TRBD1 (5 bases). V dropped 0 bases and J dropped 4 bases, with 11 bases sitting between them. The CDR3 covers 14 residues. Germline CDR1 is SGDLS and CDR2 is YYNGEE. CDR3 protein: CASSVEPTAYEQYF. CDR3 in DNA: TGTGCCAGCAGCGTAGAGCCGACAGCATACGAGCAGTACTTC.

The V call is TRBV30, the J call TRBJ2-5; TRBD2 aligns across 14 bases. J was trimmed by 3 bases and V by 3 bases; bases with no gene match: 3. Per germline, CDR1 GTSNPN and CDR2 SVGIG (reference sequence). This CDR3 contains 15 residues. The CDR3 spells CAWSRGLAGEETQYF. CDR3 nucleotide sequence: TGTGCCTGGAGCAGGGGACTAGCGGGGGAAGAGACCCAGTACTTC.

V usage is TRBV7-2 and J usage is TRBJ2-7; 7 bases are shared with TRBD1. The V and J ends lost 7 bases and 6 bases, in that order; junction bases with no gene match: 21. The CDR3 is 17 amino acids. Looked up from germline, CDR1 is SGHTA and CDR2 is FQGNSA. This chain's CDR3 is CASNPTPSRQGVVEQYF. The CDR3 DNA reads TGTGCCAGCAACCCCACTCCCTCTAGACAGGGCGTTGTCGAGCAGTACTTC.

The V and J genes are TRBV6-5 and TRBJ2-1; 7 positions match TRBD1. The CDR3 consists of 14 residues. Per germline, CDR1 MNHEY and CDR2 SVGAGI. The junction had 9 bases not matched to a gene; V was cut back by 6 bases and J by 7 bases. The CDR3 bases are TGTGCCAGCAGCCTGGACAGGATGGCAAATGAGCAGTTCTTC. Translation: CASSLDRMANEQFF.